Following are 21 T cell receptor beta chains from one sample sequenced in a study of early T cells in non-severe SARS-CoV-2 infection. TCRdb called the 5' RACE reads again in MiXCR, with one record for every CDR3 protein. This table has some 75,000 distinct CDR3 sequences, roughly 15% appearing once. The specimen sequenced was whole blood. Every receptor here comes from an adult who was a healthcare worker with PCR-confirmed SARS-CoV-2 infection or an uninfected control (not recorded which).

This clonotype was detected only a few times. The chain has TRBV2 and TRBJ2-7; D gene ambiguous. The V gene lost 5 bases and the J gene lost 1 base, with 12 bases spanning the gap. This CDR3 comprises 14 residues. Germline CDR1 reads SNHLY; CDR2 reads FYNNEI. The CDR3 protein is CASSKDSPSYEQYF. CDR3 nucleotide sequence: TGTGCCAGCAGTAAAGACTCACCTTCCTACGAGCAGTACTTC. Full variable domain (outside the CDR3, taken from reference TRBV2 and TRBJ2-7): EPEVTQTPSHQVTQMGQEVILRCVPISNHLYFYWYRQILGQKVEFLVSFYNNEISEKSEIFDDQFSVERPDGSNFTLKIRSTKLEDSAMYFCASSKDSPSYEQYFGPGTRLTVT.

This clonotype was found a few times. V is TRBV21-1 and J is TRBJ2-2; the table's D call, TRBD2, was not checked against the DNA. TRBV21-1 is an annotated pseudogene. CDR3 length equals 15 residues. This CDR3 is CASSISPPGTGELFF. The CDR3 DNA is TGTGCCAGCAGCATCTCCCCTCCCGGTACCGGGGAGCTGTTTTTT.

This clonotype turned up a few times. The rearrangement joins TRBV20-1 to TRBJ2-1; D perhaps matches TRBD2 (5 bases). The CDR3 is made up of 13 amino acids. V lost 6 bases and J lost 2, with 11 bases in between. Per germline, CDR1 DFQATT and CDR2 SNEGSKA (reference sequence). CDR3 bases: TGCAGTGCCCGGAGGCGGGCCTACAATGAGCAGTTCTTC. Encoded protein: CSARRRAYNEQFF.

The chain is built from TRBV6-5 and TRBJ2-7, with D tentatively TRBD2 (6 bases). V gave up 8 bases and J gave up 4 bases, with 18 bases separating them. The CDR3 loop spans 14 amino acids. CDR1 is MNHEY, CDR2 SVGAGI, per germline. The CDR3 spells CASGLPGVPYEQYF. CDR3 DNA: TGTGCCAGCGGCCTCCCGGGGGTCCCTTACGAGCAGTACTTC.

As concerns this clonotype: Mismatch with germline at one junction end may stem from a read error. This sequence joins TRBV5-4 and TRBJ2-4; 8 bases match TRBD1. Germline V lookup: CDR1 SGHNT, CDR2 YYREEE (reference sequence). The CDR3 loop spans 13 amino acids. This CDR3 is CASSWGAPGQETF. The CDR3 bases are TGTGCCAGCAGCTGGGGGGCTCCGGGACAGGAGACCTTC. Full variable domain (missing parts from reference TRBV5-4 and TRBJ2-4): ETGVTQSPTHLIKTRGQQVTLRCSSQSGHNTVSWYQQALGQGPQFIFQYYREEENGRGNFPPRFSGLQFPNYSSELNVNALELDDSALYLCASSWGAPGQETFGAGTRLSVL.

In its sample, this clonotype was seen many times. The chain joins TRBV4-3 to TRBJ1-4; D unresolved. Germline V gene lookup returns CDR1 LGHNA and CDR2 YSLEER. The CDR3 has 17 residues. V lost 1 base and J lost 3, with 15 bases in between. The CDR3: CASSQVPDAAANEKLFF. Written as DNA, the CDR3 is TGCGCCAGCAGCCAAGTCCCTGATGCTGCGGCTAATGAAAAACTGTTTTTT.

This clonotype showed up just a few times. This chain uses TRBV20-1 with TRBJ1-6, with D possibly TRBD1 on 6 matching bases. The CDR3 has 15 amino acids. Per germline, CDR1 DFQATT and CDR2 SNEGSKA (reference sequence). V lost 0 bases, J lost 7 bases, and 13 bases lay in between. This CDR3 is CSARDPGTRNSPLHF. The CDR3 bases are TGCAGTGCTAGAGATCCCGGGACAAGGAATTCACCCCTCCACTTT.

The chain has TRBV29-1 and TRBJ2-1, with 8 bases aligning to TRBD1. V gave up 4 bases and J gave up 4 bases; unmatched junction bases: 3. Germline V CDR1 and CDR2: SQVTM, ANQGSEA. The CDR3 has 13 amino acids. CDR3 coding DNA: TGCAGCGTTGGAGGGGACAGGTACAATGAGCAGTTCTTC. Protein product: CSVGGDRYNEQFF.

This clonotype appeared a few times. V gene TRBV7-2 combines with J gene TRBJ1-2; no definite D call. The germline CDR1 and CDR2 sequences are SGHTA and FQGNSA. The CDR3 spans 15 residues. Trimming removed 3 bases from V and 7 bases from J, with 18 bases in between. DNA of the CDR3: TGTGCCAGCAGCTTGGGTGAGAGGGTCTCCTCTGGCTACACCTTC. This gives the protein CASSLGERVSSGYTF.

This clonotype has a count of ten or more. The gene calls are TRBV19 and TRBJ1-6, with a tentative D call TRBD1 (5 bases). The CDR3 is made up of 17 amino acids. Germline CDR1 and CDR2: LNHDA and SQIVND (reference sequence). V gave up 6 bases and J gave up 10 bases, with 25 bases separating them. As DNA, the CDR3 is TGTGCCAGTAGCCGCTATGATGGGTCAGGGCTCGGATCACCCCTCCACTTT. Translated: CASSRYDGSGLGSPLHF.

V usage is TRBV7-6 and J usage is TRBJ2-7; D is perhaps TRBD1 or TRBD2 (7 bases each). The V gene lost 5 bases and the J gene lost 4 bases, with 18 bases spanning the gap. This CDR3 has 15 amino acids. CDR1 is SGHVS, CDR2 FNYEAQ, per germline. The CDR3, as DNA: TGTGCCAGCAGCCTCACCGACAGGGAGGGGTACGAGCAGTACTTC. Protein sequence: CASSLTDREGYEQYF.

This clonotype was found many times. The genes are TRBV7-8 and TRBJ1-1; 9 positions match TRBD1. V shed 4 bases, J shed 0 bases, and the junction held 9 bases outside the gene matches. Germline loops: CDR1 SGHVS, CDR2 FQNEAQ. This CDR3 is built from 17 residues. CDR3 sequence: CASSYAGQGPLNTEAFF. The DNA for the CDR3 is TGTGCCAGCAGCTACGCAGGACAGGGGCCTTTGAACACTGAAGCTTTCTTT.

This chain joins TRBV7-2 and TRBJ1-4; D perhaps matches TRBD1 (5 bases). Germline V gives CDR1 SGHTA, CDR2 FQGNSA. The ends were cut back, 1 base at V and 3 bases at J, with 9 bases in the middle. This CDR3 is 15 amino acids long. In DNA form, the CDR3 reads TGTGCCAGCAGCTTAGGGGGGGTGGCTAATGAAAAACTGTTTTTT. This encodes CASSLGGVANEKLFF.

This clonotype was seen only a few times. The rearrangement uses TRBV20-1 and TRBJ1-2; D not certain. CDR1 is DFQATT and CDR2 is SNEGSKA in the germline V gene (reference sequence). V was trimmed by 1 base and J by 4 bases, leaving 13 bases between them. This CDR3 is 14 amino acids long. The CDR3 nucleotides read TGCAGTGCTAGAGCCCTTGAAGGGTTCTATGGCTACACCTTC. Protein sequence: CSARALEGFYGYTF.

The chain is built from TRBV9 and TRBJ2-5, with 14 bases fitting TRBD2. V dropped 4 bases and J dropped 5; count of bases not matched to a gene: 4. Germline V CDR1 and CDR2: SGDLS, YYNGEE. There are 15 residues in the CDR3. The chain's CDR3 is CASSPRTSGGETQYF. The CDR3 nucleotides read TGTGCCAGCAGCCCCAGGACTAGCGGGGGGGAGACCCAGTACTTC. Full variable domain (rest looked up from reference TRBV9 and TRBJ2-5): DSGVTQTPKHLITATGQRVTLRCSPRSGDLSVYWYQQSLDQGLQFLIQYYNGEERAKGNILERFSAQQFPDLHSELNLSSLELGDSALYFCASSPRTSGGETQYFGPGTRLLVL.

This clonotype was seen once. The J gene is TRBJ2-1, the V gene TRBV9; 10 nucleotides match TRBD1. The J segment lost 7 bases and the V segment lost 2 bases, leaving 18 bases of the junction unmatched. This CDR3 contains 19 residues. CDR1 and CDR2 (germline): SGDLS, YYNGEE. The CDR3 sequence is CASSVSLVGRGTGVNEQFF. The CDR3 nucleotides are TGTGCCAGCAGCGTGTCCTTGGTGGGGCGCGGGACAGGGGTTAATGAGCAGTTCTTC.

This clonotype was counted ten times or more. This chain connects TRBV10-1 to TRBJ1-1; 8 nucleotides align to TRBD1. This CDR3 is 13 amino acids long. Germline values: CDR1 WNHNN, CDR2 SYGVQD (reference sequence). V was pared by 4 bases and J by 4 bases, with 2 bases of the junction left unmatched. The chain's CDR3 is CASSGTGGTEAFF. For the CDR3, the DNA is TGCGCCAGCAGTGGAACAGGGGGCACTGAAGCTTTCTTT.

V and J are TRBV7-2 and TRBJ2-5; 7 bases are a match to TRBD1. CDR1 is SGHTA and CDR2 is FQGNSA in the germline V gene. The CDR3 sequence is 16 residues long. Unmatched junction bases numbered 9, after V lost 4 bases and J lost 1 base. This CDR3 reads CASSWPGQSLQETQYF. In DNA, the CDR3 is TGTGCCAGCAGCTGGCCGGGACAGAGCCTCCAAGAGACCCAGTACTTC. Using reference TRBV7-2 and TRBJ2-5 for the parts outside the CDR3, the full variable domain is GAGVSQSPSNKVTEKGKDVELRCDPISGHTALYWYRQSLGQGLEFLIYFQGNSAPDKSGLPSDRFSAERTGGSVSTLTIQRTQQEDSAVYLCASSWPGQSLQETQYFGPGTRLLVL.

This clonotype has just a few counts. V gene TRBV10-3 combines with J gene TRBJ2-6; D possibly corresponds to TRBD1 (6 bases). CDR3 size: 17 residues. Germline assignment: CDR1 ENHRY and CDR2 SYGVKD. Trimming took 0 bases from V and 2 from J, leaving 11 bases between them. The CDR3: CAISESRGGAGANVLTF. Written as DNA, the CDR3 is TGTGCCATCAGTGAGTCGAGAGGGGGTGCTGGGGCCAACGTCCTGACTTTC.

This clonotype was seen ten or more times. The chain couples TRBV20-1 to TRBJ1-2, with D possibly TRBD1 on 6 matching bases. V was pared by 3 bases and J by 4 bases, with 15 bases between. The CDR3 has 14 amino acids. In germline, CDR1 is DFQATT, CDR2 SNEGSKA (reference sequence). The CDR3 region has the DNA TGCAGTGCTAGTCAGGGGAGCATGTCCTATGGCTACACCTTC. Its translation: CSASQGSMSYGYTF.

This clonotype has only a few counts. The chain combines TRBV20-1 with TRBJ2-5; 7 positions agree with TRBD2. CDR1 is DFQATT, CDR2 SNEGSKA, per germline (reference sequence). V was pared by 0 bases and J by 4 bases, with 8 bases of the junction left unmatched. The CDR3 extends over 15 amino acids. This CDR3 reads CSARENPRLAETQYF. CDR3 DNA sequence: TGCAGTGCTAGAGAGAACCCCAGACTAGCAGAGACCCAGTACTTC.